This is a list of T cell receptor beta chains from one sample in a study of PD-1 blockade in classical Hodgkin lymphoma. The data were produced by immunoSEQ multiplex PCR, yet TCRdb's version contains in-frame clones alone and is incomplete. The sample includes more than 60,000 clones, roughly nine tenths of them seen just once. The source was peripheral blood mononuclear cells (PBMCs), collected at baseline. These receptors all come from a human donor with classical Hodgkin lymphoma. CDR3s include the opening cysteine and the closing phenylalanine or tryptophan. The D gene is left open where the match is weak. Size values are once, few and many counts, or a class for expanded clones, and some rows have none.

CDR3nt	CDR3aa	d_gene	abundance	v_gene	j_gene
TGTGCCAGCAGCTATAAACAGGCGCTCTCCTATAATTCACCCCTCCACTTT	CASSYKQALSYNSPLHF	.	.	TRBV7-9	TRBJ1-6
TGCGCCAGCAGCCAAGAGCCAAATGAAAAACTGTTTTTT	CASSQEPNEKLFF	.	.	TRBV4-1	TRBJ1-4
TGTGCCAGCAGCTTGGATCTCAGATCAAAAGGGGAGACCCAGTACTTC	CASSLDLRSKGETQYF	.	.	TRBV5-5	TRBJ2-5
TGTGCCAGCAGTCAAGGTGGGACCCCAATCTACGAGCAGTACTTC	CASSQGGTPIYEQYF	.	.	TRBV9	TRBJ2-7
TGTGCCATCGGGACCCGGGACCTTGGCCCAAACACTGAAGCTTTCTTT	CAIGTRDLGPNTEAFF	.	.	TRBV10-3	TRBJ1-1
TGTGCCAGCAGCTTCTGGGAACCAGGAGTGGGGCCGAACACCGGGGAGCTGTTTTTT	CASSFWEPGVGPNTGELFF	.	.	TRBV13	TRBJ2-2
TGTGCCAGCAGTGAGGGTAGCGAGAACACCGGGGAGCTGTTTTTT	CASSEGSENTGELFF	.	.	TRBV2	TRBJ2-2
TGCGCCAGCAGCCCCCAGGGGCGGGTTGAGACCCAGTACTTC	CASSPQGRVETQYF	.	.	TRBV4-1	TRBJ2-5
TGTGCCAGCAGTTATCTAGCGGGGTGGGAGACCCAGTACTTC	CASSYLAGWETQYF	TRBD2	.	TRBV6-5	TRBJ2-5
TGTGCCAGCAGCTCCTCGACACTGGGCTACGAGCAGTACTTC	CASSSSTLGYEQYF	.	once	TRBV11-2	TRBJ2-7
TGTGCCAGCAGCTTACCAGTGGCCTACAATGAGCAGTTCTTC	CASSLPVAYNEQFF	.	.	TRBV11-1	TRBJ2-1
TGTGCCAGCAGCGTAGGCAGTTACAATGAGCAGTTCTTC	CASSVGSYNEQFF	.	few	TRBV9	TRBJ2-1
TGTGCCAGCAGCTTTGGAACGAGCAATCAGCCCCAGCATTTT	CASSFGTSNQPQHF	.	.	TRBV5-8	TRBJ1-5
TGCAGCGTTGAAGTGGGGCAGGGGGCCTACGAGCAGTACTTC	CSVEVGQGAYEQYF	TRBD1	.	TRBV29-1	TRBJ2-7
TGTGCCAGCAGCCCACGACTAGCGGGGAAACACATTCAGTACTTC	CASSPRLAGKHIQYF	TRBD2	.	TRBV7-2	TRBJ2-4
TGTGCCAGTAGTAGCTCGGGACTAGCAGTGGGGAATGAGCAGTTCTTC	CASSSSGLAVGNEQFF	TRBD2	.	TRBV19	TRBJ2-1
TGTGCCAGTCGACAGGGGGCTACCGGGGAGCTGTTTTTT	CASRQGATGELFF	TRBD1	.	TRBV9	TRBJ2-2
TGTGCCAGCAGTGCCTTAGCGGGATCCACAGATACGCAGTATTTT	CASSALAGSTDTQYF	TRBD2	once	TRBV27	TRBJ2-3
TGTGCCAGCAGTTTACGGTCGGGAGCCCACAATGAGCAGTTCTTC	CASSLRSGAHNEQFF	.	.	TRBV27	TRBJ2-1
TGTGCCAGCAGCCCTTTGTCCCTTGGCGAAGCTTTCTTT	CASSPLSLGEAFF	.	.	TRBV5-4	TRBJ1-1
TGTGCCAGCAGCCCCTACCCCATCCGGGGGGGATTCTACGAGCAGTACTTC	CASSPYPIRGGFYEQYF	TRBD2	.	TRBV27	TRBJ2-7
TGTGCCAGCAGCTTAGATGTAGCGGGGGCCCTATACAATGAGCAGTTCTTC	CASSLDVAGALYNEQFF	TRBD2	.	TRBV7-8	TRBJ2-1
TGTGCCAGCAGTTTATATCCTCGGCTGAACACCGGGGAGCTGTTTTTT	CASSLYPRLNTGELFF	.	.	TRBV27	TRBJ2-2
TGTGCCAGCACCGACGGGGGGGCCCCCGGGGAGCTGTTTTTT	CASTDGGAPGELFF	TRBD2	.	TRBV2	TRBJ2-2
TGCAGCGTTGAGTTTGTGGCGGAGTACCAAGAGACCCAGTACTTC	CSVEFVAEYQETQYF	.	.	TRBV29-1	TRBJ2-5
TGTGCCAGCAGCCGAGGGGACAGGGTGAACACTGAAGCTTTCTTT	CASSRGDRVNTEAFF	TRBD1	.	TRBV6-1	TRBJ1-1
TGTGCCAGCAGTGACGGCTACGAGCAGTACTTC	CASSDGYEQYF	.	.	TRBV2	TRBJ2-7
TGTGCCAGCAGGGGGGGGGCCACAGATACGCAGTATTTT	CASRGGATDTQYF	.	few	TRBV2	TRBJ2-3
TGTGCCAGCAGCCCATACAATGAGCAGTTCTTC	CASSPYNEQFF	.	.	TRBV2	TRBJ2-1
TGCAGCGTTGAACTAGGGGGCTCTACGATTGATCAGCCCCAGCATTTT	CSVELGGSTIDQPQHF	TRBD1	.	TRBV29-1	TRBJ1-5
TGTGCCAGCAGTTTACTACAGGATTCTAATGAAAAACTGTTTTTT	CASSLLQDSNEKLFF	.	few	TRBV14	TRBJ1-4
TGTGCCAGCAGCCGTGGACAGGGCAGGGCGGGAGGTACCTACGAGCAGTACTTC	CASSRGQGRAGGTYEQYF	.	.	TRBV7-9	TRBJ2-7
TGTGCCAGCAGCATCGGAGGTAGCGGGGGGTTTTACGAGCAGTACTTC	CASSIGGSGGFYEQYF	TRBD2	.	TRBV5-4	TRBJ2-7
TGCAGTGCCCTTACTGTTTACGAGCAGTACTTC	CSALTVYEQYF	.	.	TRBV20-1	TRBJ2-7